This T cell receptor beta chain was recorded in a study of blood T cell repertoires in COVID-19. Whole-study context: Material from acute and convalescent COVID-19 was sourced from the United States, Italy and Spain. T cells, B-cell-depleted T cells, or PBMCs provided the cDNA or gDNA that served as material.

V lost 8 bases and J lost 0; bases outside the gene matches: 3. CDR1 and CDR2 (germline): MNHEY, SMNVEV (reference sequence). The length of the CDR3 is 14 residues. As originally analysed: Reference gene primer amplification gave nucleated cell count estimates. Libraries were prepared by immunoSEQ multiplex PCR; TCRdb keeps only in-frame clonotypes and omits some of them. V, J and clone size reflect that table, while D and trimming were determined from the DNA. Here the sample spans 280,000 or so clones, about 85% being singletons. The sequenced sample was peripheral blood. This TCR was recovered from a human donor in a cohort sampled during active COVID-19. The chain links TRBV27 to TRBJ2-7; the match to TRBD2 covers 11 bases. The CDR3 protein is CASATSGGSYEQYF. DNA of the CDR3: TGTGCCAGCGCTACTAGCGGGGGCTCCTACGAGCAGTACTTC.